The 8 T cell receptor beta chains below all came from one sample that was sequenced in a study of tumor-infiltrating lymphocytes in primary liver carcinoma. In addition to blood RNA drawn from unsorted whole blood, germline DNA was extracted. With roughly 0.5 ug total RNA as template and a constant-region primer, TCR beta cDNA was made. TCR beta libraries came from three nested multiplex PCR rounds using slightly modified ARM-PCR. The two initial PCR rounds, about 9 cycles each, used TRBV1-TRBV30 forward and C-beta reverse primers. From the multiplex PCR reads, TCRdb called clonotypes with MiXCR, one entry per CDR3 protein. The sample records over 250,000 distinct CDR3 sequences, 45% to 70% being singletons. The sequenced material came from peripheral blood. The origin of the receptors is a woman in her twenties or thirties with primary liver carcinoma and hepatitis B virus infection.

Points on this clonotype: At one boundary the junction diverges from the germline segment, which might be a read error. This sequence joins TRBV11-1 and TRBJ2-2; D is possibly TRBD2 (5 bases). This CDR3 is 13 amino acids long. Germline lookup yields CDR1 SGHAT and CDR2 FQDESV (reference sequence). CDR3 protein: CGSSWGYTGELFF. The CDR3, as DNA: TGTGGCAGCAGCTGGGGTTACACCGGGGAGCTGTTCTTT.

This clonotype was detected many times. This sequence joins TRBV29-1 and TRBJ2-7; 7 bases align to TRBD1. This CDR3 is 14 amino acids long. Germline trimming cut 4 bases from V and 1 base from J; bases unmatched to any gene: 7. Germline CDR1 is SQVTM and CDR2 is ANQGSEA. CDR3 bases: TGCAGCGTTGCGGCGACAGGGCTATCCTACGAGCAGTACTTC. Its translation is CSVAATGLSYEQYF.

Details on this clonotype: The conserved phenylalanine or tryptophan normally closing the CDR3 is absent here, so this likely arose from a read error. J is TRBJ1-6 and V is TRBV29-1; D remains unclear. CDR3 length equals 14 residues. Germline V gene data show CDR1 as SQVTM and CDR2 as ANQGSEA. The germline V and J ends were trimmed by 8 bases and 7 bases, with 18 bases remaining between them. In DNA form, the CDR3 reads TGCAGCATTGTGAAGAAATCCGGGAATTCACCCCTCCACTAT. This encodes CSIVKKSGNSPLHY.

As for this clonotype: This sequence may be a read error, since a much larger clone differs from it by one base. The rearrangement links TRBV6-5 to TRBJ1-2; D is uncertain. CDR3 length equals 14 residues. Germline V gene lookup returns CDR1 MNHEY and CDR2 SVGAGI. Trimming pared 6 bases from V and 4 bases from J, leaving 15 bases between. The CDR3 spells CASRPLREGYGYTF. The CDR3 DNA reads TGTGCCAGCAGACCACTTAGGGAAGGCTATGGCTACACCTTC.

In its sample, this clonotype was seen once. The chain links TRBV6-1 to TRBJ2-2; tentative D call: TRBD1 (5 bases). V dropped 5 bases and J dropped 0 bases, with 22 bases sitting between them. The CDR3 length is 19 residues. Germline V CDR1 and CDR2: MNHNS, SASEGT. CDR3 coding DNA: TGTGCCAGCAGTTCTTTTGACCTAGGGGTCGGCGCGAACACCGGGGAGCTGTTTTTT. Translated, it gives CASSSFDLGVGANTGELFF.

Comment on this clonotype: A read error may produce the germline difference seen at one junction end. The chain uses TRBV4-1 and TRBJ2-3; D perhaps matches TRBD2 (5 bases). The CDR3 runs to 17 residues. In germline, CDR1 is MGHRA, CDR2 YSYEKL. The CDR3 region has the DNA TGCGCCAGCAGCCAAGTCGTAACTACCAGCGGTGTAGATACGCGGTATTTT. Its protein is CASSQVVTTSGVDTRYF.

A word on this clonotype: It is likely a read error, because the conserved phenylalanine at the end of the CDR3 is missing. V is TRBV5-5 and J is TRBJ2-5; 12 bases match TRBD1. CDR3 size: 15 residues. Per the germline V gene, CDR1 is SGHKS and CDR2 is YYEKEE (reference sequence). With 5 bases clipped from V and 5 bases from J, the junction kept 7 bases outside the gene matches. The CDR3 sequence is CASRHRDRGRETQYL. CDR3 coding DNA: TGTGCCAGCAGACACCGGGACAGGGGGCGGGAGACCCAGTACCTC.

About this clonotype: Mismatch with germline at one junction end may stem from a read error. This chain connects TRBV4-3 to TRBJ2-6, with a weak D call TRBD2 (5 bases). The CDR3 covers 19 residues. Germline V gene sequence: CDR1 LGHNA, CDR2 YSLEER. As DNA, the CDR3 is TGTGCCAGCAGCCAAGAGAGTAGCGAGATAGGCTCTAGGGCCAACGTCCTGACTTTC. This encodes CASSQESSEIGSRANVLTF.